The 30 T cell receptor beta chains in this list originate from one sample, sequenced in a study of shared T cell receptors in the human thymus. The assay was immunoSEQ multiplex PCR, and TCRdb's table has in-frame clones only and misses some. Here the sample spans roughly 560,000 clones, about 84% being singletons. The same sample was also used in a study of human thymus T cells.

Specimen: thymocytes. The receptors were sampled from a boy younger than two with a congenital heart defect.

V gene TRBV28 combines with J gene TRBJ2-5; TRBD1 matches at 7 bases. The CDR3 loop spans 14 amino acids. Germline CDR1 is MDHEN and CDR2 is SYDVKM. V lost 7 bases, J lost 4 bases, and 9 bases stayed unmatched. In nucleotides, the CDR3 is TGTGCCAGCACTCGGACAGGTCGAGGAGAGACCCAGTACTTC. It specifies CASTRTGRGETQYF.

The chain carries TRBV29-1 and TRBJ2-7, with TRBD2 matching over 11 bases. CDR3 length: 14 residues. V dropped 4 bases and J dropped 4; count of bases not matched to a gene: 6. CDR1 is SQVTM and CDR2 is ANQGSEA in the germline V gene. DNA of the CDR3: TGCAGCGTTGGCCCCAGACTAGCGGGGTACGAGCAGTACTTC. It is translated as CSVGPRLAGYEQYF.

This clone was detected a few times. The chain recombines TRBV4-3 with TRBJ1-1; 7 bases are shared with TRBD1. V trimming: 0 bases; J trimming: 4 bases; junction bases outside the gene matches: 8. The CDR3 runs to 16 residues. CDR1 LGHNA and CDR2 YSLEER come from the germline V gene. The CDR3 sequence: CASSQDKETGLTEAFF. CDR3 sequence (DNA): TGCGCCAGCAGCCAAGATAAGGAGACAGGGCTCACTGAAGCTTTCTTT.

The genes are TRBV7-2 and TRBJ2-7, with a weak D call TRBD1 (5 bases). Per the germline V gene, CDR1 is SGHTA and CDR2 is FQGNSA. The CDR3 has 15 amino acids. V was pared by 0 bases and J by 5 bases, with 14 bases between. The CDR3 coding sequence is TGTGCCAGCAGCTTAGCGTTGCTGCAGGGCCACGAGCAGTACTTC. Its translation: CASSLALLQGHEQYF.

The V and J genes are TRBV7-2 and TRBJ2-3; 10 nucleotides align to TRBD2. There are 17 residues in the CDR3. J lost 2 bases, V lost 1 base, and 6 bases had no gene match. Per the germline V gene, CDR1 is SGHTA and CDR2 is FQGNSA. CDR3 in amino acids: CASSLETSGYPTDTQYF. In nucleotides, the CDR3 is TGTGCCAGCAGCTTAGAGACTAGCGGGTACCCCACAGATACGCAGTATTTT. Full variable domain (missing parts from reference TRBV7-2 and TRBJ2-3): GAGVSQSPSNKVTEKGKDVELRCDPISGHTALYWYRQSLGQGLEFLIYFQGNSAPDKSGLPSDRFSAERTGGSVSTLTIQRTQQEDSAVYLCASSLETSGYPTDTQYFGPGTRLTVL.

The chain links TRBV7-9 to TRBJ1-3, with TRBD1 matching over 9 bases. Germline CDR1 reads SEHNR; CDR2 reads FQNEAQ (reference sequence). The CDR3 consists of 16 residues. V shed 3 bases, J shed 4 bases, and the junction held 7 bases outside the gene matches. The CDR3 bases are TGTGCCAGCAGCTTCGCCCGGGACAGGGTCGGAAACACCATATATTTT. As protein: CASSFARDRVGNTIYF. Filled out from reference TRBV7-9 and TRBJ1-3, the complete variable domain reads DTGVSQNPRHKITKRGQNVTFRCDPISEHNRLYWYRQTLGQGPEFLTYFQNEAQLEKSRLLSDRFSAERPKGSFSTLEIQRTEQGDSAMYLCASSFARDRVGNTIYFGEGSWLTVV.

Only a few counts were recorded for this clone. J is TRBJ2-5 and V is TRBV28; the match to TRBD2 covers 8 bases. This CDR3 is built from 15 residues. Germline V gives CDR1 MDHEN, CDR2 SYDVKM. The V and J ends lost 5 bases and 2 bases, in that order; junction bases with no gene match: 7. The CDR3 sequence is CASSRPGGRQETQYF. The CDR3 bases are TGTGCCAGCAGTCGACCGGGAGGGAGGCAAGAGACCCAGTACTTC.

This chain connects TRBV4-2 to TRBJ2-1, with 8 bases fitting TRBD2. Germline V lookup: CDR1 LGHNA, CDR2 YNFKEQ. The V gene end was trimmed by 0 bases and the J gene end by 4 bases; junction bases not matched to a gene: 5. The length of the CDR3 is 16 residues. Here the CDR3 reads CASSQEVPGGYNEQFF. The DNA of the CDR3 is TGTGCCAGCAGCCAAGAAGTCCCGGGAGGGTACAATGAGCAGTTCTTC.

This rearrangement joins TRBV7-2 to TRBJ2-3, with 7 bases identical to TRBD2. Germline lookup yields CDR1 SGHTA and CDR2 FQGNSA. The CDR3 totals 15 residues. Losses at the gene ends were 0 bases for V and 5 bases for J; bases not matched to a gene: 5. The CDR3 spells CASSLAGGPVDTQYF. CDR3 nucleotides: TGTGCCAGCAGCTTAGCGGGAGGGCCGGTAGATACGCAGTATTTT.

The chain carries TRBV10-3 and TRBJ2-5, with 7 bases aligning to TRBD2. Germline V gene sequence: CDR1 ENHRY, CDR2 SYGVKD. This CDR3 is 17 amino acids long. V shed 3 bases and J 1 base; nucleotides not matched to a gene: 11. The CDR3 coding sequence is TGTGCCATCAGTGAATGGCCTGCCTGGGGGGGCCAAGAGACCCAGTACTTC. This codes for CAISEWPAWGGQETQYF.

This clone has more than one count but fewer than ten. V and J are TRBV11-2 and TRBJ2-7; TRBD1 agrees at 8 bases. V gave up 5 bases and J gave up 0 bases; unmatched junction bases: 3. This CDR3 is built from 14 residues. Looked up from germline, CDR1 is SGHAT and CDR2 is FQNNGV. The DNA for the CDR3 is TGTGCCAGCAGCGGGGACAGGAGCTCCTACGAGCAGTACTTC. This sequence encodes CASSGDRSSYEQYF.

The chain uses TRBV20-1 and TRBJ1-2; D is unclear. CDR3 length: 11 residues. Trimming left V 7 bases short and J 4 bases short, with 10 bases between. Germline-derived CDR1 and CDR2 are DFQATT and SNEGSKA (reference sequence). The CDR3 protein is CSGVSAYGYTF. The DNA of the CDR3 is TGCAGTGGAGTTTCCGCCTATGGCTACACCTTC.

This clone was detected only once. The chain has TRBV4-1 and TRBJ2-7; 9 bases agree with TRBD1. The CDR3 is 15 residues long. Trimming removed 4 bases from V and 6 bases from J; junction bases left unmatched: 10. Germline CDR1 MGHRA, CDR2 YSYEKL. As DNA, the CDR3 is TGCGCCAGCAGCCGCCCCGGGACAGGGTTCGTCGAGCAGTACTTC. This sequence encodes CASSRPGTGFVEQYF.

The gene calls are TRBV2 and TRBJ1-2; possible D gene TRBD1, 5 bases. CDR1 is SNHLY and CDR2 is FYNNEI in the germline V gene. With 9 bases removed from V and 4 bases from J, the gap between germline ends came to 21 bases. The CDR3 totals 15 residues. The CDR3 nucleotides read TGTGCCAGTCCTGAGGCAGGGCCAGAAGGCTATGGCTACACCTTC. As protein: CASPEAGPEGYGYTF. The variable domain in full, completed from reference TRBV2 and TRBJ1-2, reads EPEVTQTPSHQVTQMGQEVILRCVPISNHLYFYWYRQILGQKVEFLVSFYNNEISEKSEIFDDQFSVERPDGSNFTLKIRSTKLEDSAMYFCASPEAGPEGYGYTFGSGTRLTVV.

The chain joins TRBV5-1 to TRBJ2-5, with TRBD2 matching over 8 bases. This CDR3 contains 14 residues. J was trimmed by 5 bases and V by 0 bases; bases with no gene match: 3. CDR1 and CDR2 (germline): SGHRS, YFSETQ. The CDR3 sequence: CASSLARGRETQYF. CDR3 coding DNA: TGCGCCAGCAGCTTGGCGCGCGGGAGGGAGACCCAGTACTTC.

This sequence joins TRBV19 and TRBJ1-2, with TRBD1 identical over 9 bases. V was clipped by 7 bases and J by 5 bases; unmatched bases: 11. The CDR3 runs 15 residues. From germline, CDR1 is LNHDA and CDR2 SQIVND (reference sequence). This chain's CDR3 is CASNVLGTGIYGYTF. CDR3 nucleotide sequence: TGTGCCAGTAACGTCCTCGGGACAGGGATTTATGGCTACACCTTC.

CDR3 amino acids: CASSYIQPYTEAFF. CDR3 bases: TGTGCCAGCAGCTACATACAGCCCTACACTGAAGCTTTCTTT. The chain has TRBV7-2 and TRBJ1-1; D unresolved. The V gene's germline CDR1 is SGHTA and CDR2 FQGNSA. This CDR3 has 14 amino acids. V lost 4 bases and J 3 bases, leaving 12 bases between the germline ends.

This clone was recorded a few times. The chain couples TRBV4-1 to TRBJ2-1; no clear D gene. CDR3 length: 17 amino acids. The germline V gene encodes CDR1 MGHRA and CDR2 YSYEKL. Trimming stripped 1 base from V and 8 bases from J, with 21 bases between. This CDR3 is CASSQALTKHSCDEQFF. The CDR3 DNA sequence: TGCGCCAGCAGCCAAGCATTAACCAAGCATAGCTGCGATGAGCAGTTCTTC.

This chain links TRBV29-1 with TRBJ1-5; TRBD1 agrees at 8 bases. V was pared by 4 bases and J by 3 bases, with 5 bases of the junction left unmatched. Germline V gene lookup returns CDR1 SQVTM and CDR2 ANQGSEA. This CDR3 contains 14 residues. The CDR3 is CSVGTGSTNQPQHF. The CDR3 coding sequence is TGCAGCGTTGGGACAGGGTCGACCAATCAGCCCCAGCATTTT.

The rearrangement links TRBV4-3 to TRBJ2-1; 15 bases are shared with TRBD2. The CDR3 spans 17 residues. The germline gives CDR1 LGHNA, CDR2 YSLEER. The J segment lost 4 bases and the V segment lost 5 bases, leaving 6 bases of the junction unmatched. CDR3: CASSWGLAGGPYNEQFF. CDR3 nucleotide sequence: TGCGCCAGCAGCTGGGGACTAGCGGGAGGTCCATACAATGAGCAGTTCTTC.

J is TRBJ2-7 and V is TRBV5-4, with TRBD2 identical over 9 bases. Trimming at V came to 4 bases and at J to 1 base, leaving 9 bases not matched to a gene. This CDR3 is built from 16 residues. From germline, CDR1 is SGHNT and CDR2 YYREEE (reference sequence). In nucleotides, the CDR3 is TGTGCCAGCAGCGGGGACCGCAGCGGGAGGTCCTACGAGCAGTACTTC. It yields the protein CASSGDRSGRSYEQYF.

V usage is TRBV11-2 and J usage is TRBJ2-3; D is undetermined. The CDR3 contains 16 residues. Germline V lookup: CDR1 SGHAT, CDR2 FQNNGV. The V gene lost 1 base and the J gene lost 0 bases, with 11 bases spanning the gap. The CDR3 spells CASSLGQALSTDTQYF. The CDR3 DNA reads TGTGCCAGCAGCTTAGGGCAGGCCCTCAGCACAGATACGCAGTATTTT.

The chain uses TRBV27 and TRBJ2-5, with D possibly matching TRBD2 (6 bases). V lost 10 bases and J 1 base, leaving 16 bases between the germline ends. Germline assignment: CDR1 MNHEY and CDR2 SMNVEV (reference sequence). The CDR3 extends over 14 amino acids. The CDR3 nucleotides are TGTGCCACTCGACTCCGGGAGTCCCAAGAGACCCAGTACTTC. Protein product: CATRLRESQETQYF.

The V call is TRBV27, the J call TRBJ1-2; no definite D call. Germline CDR1 and CDR2: MNHEY and SMNVEV (reference sequence). V lost 6 bases to trimming and J lost 5 bases, with 31 bases between them. This CDR3 has 19 residues. The CDR3 spells CASSSAKTLGREGWYGYTF. The DNA for the CDR3 is TGTGCCAGCAGCTCCGCGAAGACCCTAGGTAGGGAGGGATGGTATGGCTACACCTTC.

The chain employs TRBV4-2 and TRBJ1-4, with 9 bases matching TRBD1. The CDR3 is 14 residues long. Germline V gene data show CDR1 as LGHNA and CDR2 as YNFKEQ. J gave up 8 bases and V 7 bases, and 8 bases lay outside the gene matches. The CDR3 DNA reads TGTGCCAGCAACCCGGGACAGGGCAAGGAAAAACTGTTTTTT. Its translation: CASNPGQGKEKLFF.

This clone was counted a few times. The junction does not match germline at one end; this may be a read error. The V and J genes are TRBV19 and TRBJ2-1, with 11 bases matching TRBD2. In germline, CDR1 is LNHDA, CDR2 SQIVND (reference sequence). The CDR3 covers 18 residues. The CDR3 reads CASSVDRTSGYTYNEQFF. DNA of the CDR3: TGTGCCAGTAGTGTAGATCGGACTAGCGGGTATACCTACAATGAGCAGTTCTTC.

Only a few counts were recorded for this clone. The chain is built from TRBV18 and TRBJ1-5; 10 bases match TRBD1. The CDR3 extends over 18 amino acids. The V and J ends lost 2 bases and 0 bases, in that order; junction bases with no gene match: 7. Germline V gene lookup returns CDR1 KGHSH and CDR2 LQKENI. The CDR3 protein is CASSPEDRGLYSNQPQHF. In DNA form, the CDR3 reads TGTGCCAGCTCACCAGAAGACAGGGGGCTGTATAGCAATCAGCCCCAGCATTTT.

The genes are TRBV25-1 and TRBJ2-5; possibly TRBD2 for D (5 bases). With 7 bases removed from V and 5 bases from J, the gap between germline ends came to 14 bases. Germline V lookup: CDR1 MGHDK, CDR2 SYGVNS. This CDR3 region has 13 residues. CDR3 sequence reads: CASTPTRFETQYF. CDR3 sequence (DNA): TGTGCCAGCACCCCAACTAGATTTGAGACCCAGTACTTC.

This clone was seen only a few times. V usage is TRBV7-3 and J usage is TRBJ1-2; unclear D gene. The V gene lost 5 bases and the J gene lost 2 bases, with 15 bases spanning the gap. CDR1 is SGHTA, CDR2 FQGTGA, per germline. This CDR3 is 15 amino acids long. The CDR3 DNA is TGTGCCAGCAGCCCTACCAAGAATCCAAACTATGGCTACACCTTC. The encoded protein is CASSPTKNPNYGYTF.

The chain combines TRBV2 with TRBJ2-1, with a possible D match to TRBD2 (6 bases). There are 15 residues in the CDR3. Per germline, CDR1 SNHLY and CDR2 FYNNEI. The V and J ends lost 8 bases and 8 bases respectively, with 22 bases between them. CDR3 bases: TGTGCCAGCTCACGGTATACGGGAGCCTCAGATGAGCAGTTCTTC. Protein: CASSRYTGASDEQFF.